Below, one TCR beta chain is given with its context. This clonotype occurred many times. This receptor's antigen is unknown. It has no much larger one-base neighbor in the sample; base qualities were not kept. These data belong to a study of spatial heterogeneity in lung cancer (dated by TCRdb to between 2018 and 2020). Broadly, across the study: Beta-chain transcripts were consistently detected in greater numbers than alpha-chain transcripts, which likely reflects a higher abundance of beta-chain transcripts. In the raw uncorrected reads, each unique combination of TCR and UMI appeared more than ten times on average. Nonsynonymous mutation counts, determined by whole-exome sequencing of tumor tissue, were related to features of the TCR repertoire. At surgery, both alpha and beta chains were TCR-sequenced in 220 tumor regions, about 64 matched nontumor lung samples and 56 PBMC samples. TCR alpha and beta repertoires were quantitatively compared across multiple tumor regions, matched nontumor lung and blood in non-small cell lung cancer.

Looking up the germline V gene (reference sequence) yields CDR1 DFQATT and CDR2 SNEGSKA. The CDR3, from cysteine to phenylalanine, totals 14 residues. Of all the DNA, just the CDR3 is kept, 42 bases in frame from base 1. V and J are truncated by 2 bases and 0 bases respectively, leaving an intervening sequence of 10 bases. Library prep was done by 5' RACE. Instrument used: NextSeq 500. To allow correction of PCR and sequencing errors, the TCR library protocol tagged every TCR cDNA molecule with a unique molecular identifier. The paper's data handling went like this. TCR identification, UMI-based error correction and CDR3 extraction were performed with Decombinator tools. Expanded TCRs were defined as those above a frequency of 2 per 1,000, corresponding to the top 1% of the tumor frequency distribution. Renyi diversity was calculated using the R vegan package after each repertoire was subsampled 100 times to 5,000 TCRs. CDR3 similarity networks were built from amino acid triplet string-kernel similarity, connecting CDR3s with pairwise similarity above 0.82. TCRdb reprocessing: public reads trimmed at Q25 with fastp, clones called with MiXCR, in-frame beta chains kept. Records with the same CDR3 protein are collapsed into one entry carrying the most frequent genes and DNA. These V and J calls are TCRdb output, not the study's own analysis. Here the sample has 45,000 or so distinct CDR3 sequences; 7.5% to 8% occur a single time. The ten largest clones add up to about 13% of the sample.

Per the publication, the time point label means: sample taken at primary tumor resection. For TCR sequencing, whole RNA was extracted from tumor and nontumor lung tissue, or from cryopreserved PBMC samples, and no cell sorting was done. The donors were about 71 patients from the lung TRACERx cohort who had early-stage, untreated non-small cell lung cancer. Only patients with enough RNA available from two or more tumor regions were chosen for TCR sequencing. The investigation overall reported the following: Confirming at a functional level the hypothesis that regional TCRs recognize regional mutations was considered to require additional single-cell paired TCR alpha and beta sequencing. Ubiquitous expanded tumor TCRs were found in blood more often at tumor resection than at routine follow-up.

This clonotype was sampled from a female donor with early-stage non-small cell lung cancer. The rearranged segments are TRBV20-1 and TRBJ1-1, with an unclear D gene assignment. The material sequenced was PBMCs, taken at surgery. In nucleotides, the sequence is TGCAGTGCTAGATTCCGAAGTTTGAACACTGAAGCTTTCTTT. Its coded protein is CSARFRSLNTEAFF.